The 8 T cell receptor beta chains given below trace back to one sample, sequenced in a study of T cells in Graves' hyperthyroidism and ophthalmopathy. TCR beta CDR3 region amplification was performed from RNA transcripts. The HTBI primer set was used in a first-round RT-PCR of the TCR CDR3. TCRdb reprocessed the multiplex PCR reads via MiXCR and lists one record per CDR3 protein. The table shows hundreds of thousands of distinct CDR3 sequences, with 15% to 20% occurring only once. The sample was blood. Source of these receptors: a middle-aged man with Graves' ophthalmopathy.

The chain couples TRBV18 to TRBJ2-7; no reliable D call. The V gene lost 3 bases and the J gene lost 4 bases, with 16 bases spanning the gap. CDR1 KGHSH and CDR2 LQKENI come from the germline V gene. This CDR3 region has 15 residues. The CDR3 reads CASSPSGINPYEQYF. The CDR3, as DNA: TGTGCCAGCTCACCGTCCGGTATTAACCCTTACGAGCAGTACTTC.

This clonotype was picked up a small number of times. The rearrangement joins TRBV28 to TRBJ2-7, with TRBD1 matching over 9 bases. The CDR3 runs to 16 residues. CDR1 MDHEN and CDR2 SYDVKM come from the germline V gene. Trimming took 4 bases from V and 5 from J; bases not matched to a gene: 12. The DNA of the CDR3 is TGTGCCAGCAGTTACGACCGGGACAGGGACGTGAACGAGCAGTACTTC. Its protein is CASSYDRDRDVNEQYF.

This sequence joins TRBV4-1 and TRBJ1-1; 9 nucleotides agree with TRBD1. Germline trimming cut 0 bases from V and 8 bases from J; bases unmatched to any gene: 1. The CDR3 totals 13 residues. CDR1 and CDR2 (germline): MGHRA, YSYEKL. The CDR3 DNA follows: TGCGCCAGCAGCCAAGAAGGGACAGGGGAAGCTTTCTTT. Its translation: CASSQEGTGEAFF.

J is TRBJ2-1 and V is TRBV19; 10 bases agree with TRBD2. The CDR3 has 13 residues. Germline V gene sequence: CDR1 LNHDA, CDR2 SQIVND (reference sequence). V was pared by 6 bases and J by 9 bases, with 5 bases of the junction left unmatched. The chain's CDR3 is CASRRSSGGEQFF. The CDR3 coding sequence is TGTGCCAGTAGGCGCTCTAGCGGGGGTGAGCAGTTCTTC.

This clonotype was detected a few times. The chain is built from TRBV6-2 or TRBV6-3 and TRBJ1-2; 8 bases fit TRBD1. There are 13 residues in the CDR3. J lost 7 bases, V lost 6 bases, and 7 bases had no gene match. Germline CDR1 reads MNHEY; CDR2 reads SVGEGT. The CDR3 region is CASSQDRARGYTF. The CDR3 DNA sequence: TGTGCCAGCAGCCAGGACAGGGCGCGTGGCTACACCTTC.

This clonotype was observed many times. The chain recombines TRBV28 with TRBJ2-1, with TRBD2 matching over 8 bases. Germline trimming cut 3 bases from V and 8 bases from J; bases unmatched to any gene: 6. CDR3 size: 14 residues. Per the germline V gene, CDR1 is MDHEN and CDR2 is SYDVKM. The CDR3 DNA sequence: TGTGCCAGCAGTTTGGGGACTAGGTTTCATGAGCAGTTCTTC. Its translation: CASSLGTRFHEQFF.

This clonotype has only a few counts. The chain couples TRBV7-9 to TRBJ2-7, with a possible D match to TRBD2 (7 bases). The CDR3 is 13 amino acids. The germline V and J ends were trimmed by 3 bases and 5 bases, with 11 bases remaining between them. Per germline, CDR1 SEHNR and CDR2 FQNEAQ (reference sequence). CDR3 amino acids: CASSLGGQDEQYF. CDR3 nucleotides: TGTGCCAGCAGCTTGGGGGGGCAGGACGAGCAGTACTTC.

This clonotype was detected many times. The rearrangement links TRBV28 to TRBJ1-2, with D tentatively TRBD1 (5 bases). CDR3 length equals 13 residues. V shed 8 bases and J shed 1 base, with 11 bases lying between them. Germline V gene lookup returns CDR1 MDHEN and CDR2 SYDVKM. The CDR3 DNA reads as TGTGCCAGCGTAGGGACTCTTAACTATGGCTACACCTTC. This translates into CASVGTLNYGYTF.